The text below deals with one TCR beta chain. The V segment lost 2 bases and the J segment 8 bases; nucleotides outside the gene matches: 6. Germline CDR1 and CDR2: KGHSH and LQKENI. The length of the CDR3 is 15 residues. This entry belongs to a study of blood T cell repertoires in COVID-19. For the study at large: Spain, Italy and the United States supplied samples that represented acute and convalescent COVID-19. Sample material is recorded as cDNA or gDNA derived from T cells, B-cell-depleted T cells, or PBMCs.

In the authors' workflow: Reference gene primer amplification gave estimated nucleated cell counts. Sequenced by immunoSEQ multiplex PCR; TCRdb stores in-frame clones only, minus some. The V and J calls and clone size come from that table; D and trimming were worked out from the DNA. The sample lists about 180,000 clones, 80% to 90% occurring once. The clonotype originates from a man aged 50 to 60 with active or convalescent COVID-19. Sequencing was carried out using peripheral blood. The chain employs TRBV18 and TRBJ1-5, with 10 bases matching TRBD1. CDR3 sequence (DNA): TGTGCCAGCTCACCAGGAGGGACAGGGGTTGAGCCCCAGCATTTT. This gives the protein CASSPGGTGVEPQHF.